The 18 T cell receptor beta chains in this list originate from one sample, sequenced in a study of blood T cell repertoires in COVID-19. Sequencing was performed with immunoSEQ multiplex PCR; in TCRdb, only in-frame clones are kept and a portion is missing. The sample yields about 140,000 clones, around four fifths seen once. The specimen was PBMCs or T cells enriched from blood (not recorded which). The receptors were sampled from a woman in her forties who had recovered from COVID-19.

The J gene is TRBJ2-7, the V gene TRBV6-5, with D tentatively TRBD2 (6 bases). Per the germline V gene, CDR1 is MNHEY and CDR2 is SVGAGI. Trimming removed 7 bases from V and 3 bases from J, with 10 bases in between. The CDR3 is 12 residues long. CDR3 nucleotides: TGTGCCAGCATTTCGGGGGTCTACGAGCAGTACTTC. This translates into CASISGVYEQYF.

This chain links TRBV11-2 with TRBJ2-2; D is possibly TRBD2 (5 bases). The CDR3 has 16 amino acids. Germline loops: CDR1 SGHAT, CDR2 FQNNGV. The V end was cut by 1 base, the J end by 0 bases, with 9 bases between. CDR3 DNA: TGTGCCAGCAGCTTAGGGCCGGGAACGAACACCGGGGAGCTGTTTTTT. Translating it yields CASSLGPGTNTGELFF.

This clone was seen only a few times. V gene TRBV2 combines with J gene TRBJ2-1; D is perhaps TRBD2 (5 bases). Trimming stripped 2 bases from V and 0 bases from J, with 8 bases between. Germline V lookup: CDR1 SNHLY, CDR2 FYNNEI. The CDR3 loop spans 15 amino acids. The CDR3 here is CASSEMGSSYNEQFF. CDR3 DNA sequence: TGTGCCAGCAGTGAAATGGGGAGCTCCTACAATGAGCAGTTCTTC.

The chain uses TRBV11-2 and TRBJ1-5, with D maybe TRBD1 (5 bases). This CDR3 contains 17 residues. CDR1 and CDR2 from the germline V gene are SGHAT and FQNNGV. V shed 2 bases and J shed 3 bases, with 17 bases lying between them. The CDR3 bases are TGTGCCAGCAGCTTAAGCCCTTGGAGGGGACTCAATCAGCCCCAGCATTTT. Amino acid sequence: CASSLSPWRGLNQPQHF.

The CDR3 here is CASSSGDRSYEQYF. CDR3 DNA: TGTGCCAGCAGCTCCGGGGACAGAAGCTACGAGCAGTACTTC. The chain employs TRBV7-9 and TRBJ2-7; 7 bases are shared with TRBD1. Germline V lookup: CDR1 SEHNR, CDR2 FQNEAQ (reference sequence). This CDR3 comprises 14 residues. V lost 4 bases and J lost 3; bases outside the gene matches: 6.

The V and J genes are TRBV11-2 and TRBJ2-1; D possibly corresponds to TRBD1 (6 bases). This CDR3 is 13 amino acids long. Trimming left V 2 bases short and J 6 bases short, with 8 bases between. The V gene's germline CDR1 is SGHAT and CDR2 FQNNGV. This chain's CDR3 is CASSLTGINEQFF. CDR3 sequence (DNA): TGTGCCAGCAGCTTAACAGGGATCAATGAGCAGTTCTTC.

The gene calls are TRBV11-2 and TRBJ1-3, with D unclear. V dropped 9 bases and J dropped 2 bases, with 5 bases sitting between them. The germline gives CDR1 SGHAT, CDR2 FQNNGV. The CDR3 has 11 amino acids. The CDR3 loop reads CASVTGNTIYF. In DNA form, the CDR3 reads TGTGCCAGTGTAACTGGAAACACCATATATTTT.

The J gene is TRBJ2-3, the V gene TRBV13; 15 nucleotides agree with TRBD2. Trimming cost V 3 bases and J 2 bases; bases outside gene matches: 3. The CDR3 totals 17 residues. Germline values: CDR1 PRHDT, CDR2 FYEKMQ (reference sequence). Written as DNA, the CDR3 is TGTGCCAGCAGCTTCGGGACTAGCGGGGGGAACACAGATACGCAGTATTTT. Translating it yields CASSFGTSGGNTDTQYF.

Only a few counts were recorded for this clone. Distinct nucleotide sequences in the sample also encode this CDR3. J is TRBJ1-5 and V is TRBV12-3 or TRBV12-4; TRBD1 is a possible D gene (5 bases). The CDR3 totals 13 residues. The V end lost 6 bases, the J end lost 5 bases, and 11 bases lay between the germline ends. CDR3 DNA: TGTGCCAGCAGCCCCCAGGGCTATCAGCCCCAGCATTTT. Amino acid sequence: CASSPQGYQPQHF.

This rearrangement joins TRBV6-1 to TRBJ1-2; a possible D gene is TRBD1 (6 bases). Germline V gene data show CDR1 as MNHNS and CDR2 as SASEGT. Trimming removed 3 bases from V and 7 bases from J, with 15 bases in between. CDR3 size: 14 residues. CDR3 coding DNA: TGTGCCAGCAGTGATGCCGGGACACGGTTTGGCTACACCTTC. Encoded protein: CASSDAGTRFGYTF.

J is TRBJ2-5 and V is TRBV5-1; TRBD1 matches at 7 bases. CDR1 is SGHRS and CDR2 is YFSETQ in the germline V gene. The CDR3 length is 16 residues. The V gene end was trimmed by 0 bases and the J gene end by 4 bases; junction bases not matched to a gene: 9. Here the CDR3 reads CASSLALRQGLETQYF. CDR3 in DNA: TGCGCCAGCAGCTTGGCCCTACGACAGGGCTTAGAGACCCAGTACTTC.

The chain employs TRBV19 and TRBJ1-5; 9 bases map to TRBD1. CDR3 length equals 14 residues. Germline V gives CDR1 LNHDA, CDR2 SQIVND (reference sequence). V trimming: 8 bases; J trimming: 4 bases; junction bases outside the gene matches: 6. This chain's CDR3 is CASGRTGENQPQHF. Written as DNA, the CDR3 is TGTGCCAGTGGGAGGACAGGGGAGAATCAGCCCCAGCATTTT.

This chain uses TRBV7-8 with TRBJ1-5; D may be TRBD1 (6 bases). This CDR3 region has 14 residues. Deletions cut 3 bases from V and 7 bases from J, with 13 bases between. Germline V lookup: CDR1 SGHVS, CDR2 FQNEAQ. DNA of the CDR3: TGTGCCAGCAGCTTGGGGGACACACGGCAGCCCCAGCATTTT. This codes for CASSLGDTRQPQHF.

CDR3 coding DNA: TGCAGCGTAAAATTTCCCGGGACAGGGGGCAATCAGCCCCAGCATTTT. Amino acids: CSVKFPGTGGNQPQHF. V and J are TRBV29-1 and TRBJ1-5; 10 nucleotides agree with TRBD1. J gave up 2 bases and V 6 bases, and 10 bases lay outside the gene matches. The germline gives CDR1 SQVTM, CDR2 ANQGSEA. The CDR3 has 16 amino acids.

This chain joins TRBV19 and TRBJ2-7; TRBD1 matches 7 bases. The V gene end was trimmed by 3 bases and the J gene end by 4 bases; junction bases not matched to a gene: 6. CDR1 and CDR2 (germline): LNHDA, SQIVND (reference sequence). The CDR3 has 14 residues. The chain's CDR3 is CASSMDQGVYEQYF. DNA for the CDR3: TGTGCCAGTAGTATGGACCAGGGGGTGTACGAGCAGTACTTC.

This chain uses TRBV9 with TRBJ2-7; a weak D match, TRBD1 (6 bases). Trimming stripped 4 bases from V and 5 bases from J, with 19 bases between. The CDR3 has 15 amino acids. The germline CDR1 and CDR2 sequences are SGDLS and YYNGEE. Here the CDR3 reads CASSSGAGVSHEQYF. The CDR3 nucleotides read TGTGCCAGCAGCTCCGGGGCAGGGGTGTCCCACGAGCAGTACTTC.

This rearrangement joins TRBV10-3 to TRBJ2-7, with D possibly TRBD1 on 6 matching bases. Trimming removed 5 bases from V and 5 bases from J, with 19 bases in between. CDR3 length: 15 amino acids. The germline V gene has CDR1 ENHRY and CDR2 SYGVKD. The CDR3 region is CAISPQQGPVDEQYF. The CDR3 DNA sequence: TGTGCCATCAGTCCTCAACAGGGCCCGGTGGACGAGCAGTACTTC.

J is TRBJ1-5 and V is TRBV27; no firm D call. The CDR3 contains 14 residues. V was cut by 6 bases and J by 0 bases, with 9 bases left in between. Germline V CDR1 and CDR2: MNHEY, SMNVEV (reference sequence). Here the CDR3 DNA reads TGTGCCAGCAGAGGAGATTATAGCAATCAGCCCCAGCATTTT. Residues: CASRGDYSNQPQHF.